Below, 9 T cell receptor beta chains from the same sample are listed, as sequenced in a study of blood T cell repertoires in COVID-19. The method was immunoSEQ multiplex PCR; TCRdb's version includes in-frame clones alone and lacks a portion of them. The table has roughly 180,000 clones, about three quarters seen once. The sequencing input was peripheral blood. These receptors all stem from a woman between 45 and 60 years old with active or convalescent COVID-19.

The chain couples TRBV9 to TRBJ2-3; D unresolved. CDR3 length equals 15 residues. The germline V gene encodes CDR1 SGDLS and CDR2 YYNGEE. V lost 3 bases to trimming and J lost 0 bases, with 11 bases between them. The CDR3 DNA sequence: TGTGCCAGCAGCGGTTCAGCGCGAAGCACAGATACGCAGTATTTT. Encoded protein: CASSGSARSTDTQYF.

The chain joins TRBV18 to TRBJ1-3; no reliable D call. The CDR3 runs 14 residues. V was cut by 3 bases and J by 0 bases, with 6 bases left in between. Germline values: CDR1 KGHSH, CDR2 LQKENI. CDR3 sequence reads: CASSPTSSGNTIYF. The CDR3 DNA sequence: TGTGCCAGCTCACCGACTTCCTCTGGAAACACCATATATTTT.

The rearrangement joins TRBV4-3 to TRBJ1-6; possible D gene TRBD1, 5 bases. Looked up from germline, CDR1 is LGHNA and CDR2 is YSLEER. The CDR3 contains 16 residues. The V and J ends lost 0 bases and 8 bases respectively, with 14 bases between them. The CDR3 reads CASSQEGVGGYSPLHF. The CDR3 DNA follows: TGCGCCAGCAGCCAAGAAGGAGTGGGGGGTTATTCACCCCTCCACTTT.

The chain has TRBV7-2 and TRBJ2-1; 10 nucleotides line up with TRBD2. The CDR3 extends over 14 amino acids. After removal of 7 bases from V and 4 bases from J, the junction contained 4 bases not matched to a gene. CDR1 SGHTA and CDR2 FQGNSA come from the germline V gene. CDR3 DNA: TGTGCCAGCACTTTAGCGGGGGGTTACAATGAGCAGTTCTTC. Translation: CASTLAGGYNEQFF.

The chain employs TRBV6-5 and TRBJ2-7; 8 bases are shared with TRBD1. Trimming at V came to 4 bases and at J to 6 bases, leaving 11 bases not matched to a gene. The CDR3 is 15 residues long. CDR1 is MNHEY, CDR2 SVGAGI, per germline. CDR3 protein: CASSSTGDRTIEQYF. DNA for the CDR3: TGTGCCAGCAGTTCCACCGGGGACAGGACAATCGAGCAGTACTTC.

The V gene is TRBV4-2, the J gene TRBJ2-5, with D possibly matching TRBD2 (5 bases). V shed 1 base and J shed 0 bases, with 12 bases lying between them. Germline-derived CDR1 and CDR2 are LGHNA and YNFKEQ. The CDR3 consists of 16 residues. CDR3 bases: TGTGCCAGCAGCCAAGGGCGAGGGCTTAACCAAGAGACCCAGTACTTC. Amino acids: CASSQGRGLNQETQYF.

The rearrangement uses TRBV7-2 and TRBJ2-7, with 7 nucleotides matching TRBD2. V was clipped by 3 bases and J by 6 bases; unmatched bases: 8. The length of the CDR3 is 14 residues. From germline, CDR1 is SGHTA and CDR2 FQGNSA. Here the CDR3 reads CASSFGLVGSEQYF. CDR3 DNA: TGTGCCAGCAGCTTCGGACTAGTCGGCAGCGAGCAGTACTTC.

The chain has TRBV30 and TRBJ2-1, with D perhaps matching TRBD2 (6 bases). The V gene lost 6 bases and the J gene lost 3 bases, with 18 bases spanning the gap. Germline V lookup: CDR1 GTSNPN, CDR2 SVGIG (reference sequence). The length of the CDR3 is 15 residues. The CDR3 sequence is CACTQTRRGYNEQFF. Written as DNA, the CDR3 is TGTGCCTGCACCCAAACTAGGAGGGGCTACAATGAGCAGTTCTTC.

The V gene is TRBV15, the J gene TRBJ1-3, with a weak D call TRBD1 (6 bases). Germline CDR1 is LNHNV and CDR2 is YYDKDF (reference sequence). V gave up 1 base and J gave up 0 bases, with 10 bases separating them. CDR3 length: 16 residues. The CDR3 DNA reads as TGTGCCACCAGCAGAGCGAGGACAGTCTCTGGAAACACCATATATTTT. This gives the protein CATSRARTVSGNTIYF.